This TCR beta chain was found in a study of human T cells and chemical hapten exposure. Overall study: Patch tests applied 0.01% DPC to the upper back, read at 6 days. Whole-study findings and limits: Among expanded TCRs, significantly more large CDR3 similarity clusters formed than among controls. Following DPC sensitization, TCRs present above 1 in 1000 frequency showed no change.

As processed by the authors: Samples held a median of approximately 96,000 TCRs, range roughly 23,224–700,000. TCRdb processed the RACE reads anew with MiXCR; each CDR3 protein has one entry. It is TCRdb's table, rather than the study itself, that gives the V and J calls and clone size. The table records some 250,000 distinct CDR3 sequences, approximately 8% of them present only once. Germline values: CDR1 SGHTS, CDR2 YDEGEE. The CDR3 is made up of 15 amino acids. Trimming shortened V by 5 bases and J by 6 bases, and 19 bases separated the two germline ends. Indicated time point: pre-sensitization, week 0. Described treatment: therapeutic diphenylcyclopropenone sensitization with weekly scalp DPC. This clonotype occurred many times. Its antigen is undetermined.

The chain employs TRBV5-8 and TRBJ2-3; TRBD2 might be the D (6 bases). This sequence was found in a young man with alopecia areata. Some clones in this sample may be carry-over from other donors' samples. Sequencing was performed on whole blood, taken in connection with sensitization to the hapten diphenylcyclopropenone (DPC). CDR3: CASRLRDSRTDTQYF. For the CDR3, the DNA is TGTGCCAGCAGACTCCGGGACTCAAGGACGGATACGCAGTATTTT.